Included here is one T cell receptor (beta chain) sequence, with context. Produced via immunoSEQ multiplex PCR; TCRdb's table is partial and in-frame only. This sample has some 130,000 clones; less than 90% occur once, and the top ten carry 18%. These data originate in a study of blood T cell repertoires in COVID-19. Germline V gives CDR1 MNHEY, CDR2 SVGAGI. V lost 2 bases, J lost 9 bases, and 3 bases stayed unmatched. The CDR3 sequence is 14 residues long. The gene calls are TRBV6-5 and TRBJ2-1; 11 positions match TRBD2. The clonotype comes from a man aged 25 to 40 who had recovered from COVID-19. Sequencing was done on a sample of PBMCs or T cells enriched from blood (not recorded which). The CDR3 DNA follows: TGTGCCAGCAGTTACCTCGGGACTAGCGGTGAGCAGTTCTTC. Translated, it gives CASSYLGTSGEQFF.